The source of this T cell receptor (beta chain) is a study of vaccination effects on CD4 cells after COVID-19. Study overall: Samples that were drawn after vaccination came a median of 72 days after the second dose.

Repertoires were generated with immunoSEQ multiplex PCR, while TCRdb's copy carries only in-frame clones and drops some. The table shows roughly 30,000 clones, with 65% to 80% occurring only once. ViraFEST used viral peptide pools to expand antigen-specific CD4+ T cells before sequencing. Culture proceeded for nine to eleven days, and CD4+ T cells were then isolated. As their vaccination, participants received two doses of either BNT162b2 or mRNA-1273. Vaccine recipients, nucleocapsid antibody negative, had no prior SARS-CoV-2 infection. Days 3 and 7 were when half the medium was replaced with IL-2 medium. On this clone itself: Its antigen is unidentified.

Regarding the study as a whole: The vaccine-induced clones of healthy vaccinees included only 1 of 255 that cross-reacted with common cold coronaviruses.

The ends were cut back, 7 bases at V and 5 bases at J, with 15 bases in the middle. CDR3 length: 13 residues. This chain links TRBV12-3 or TRBV12-4 with TRBJ2-7; D possibly corresponds to TRBD1 (6 bases). The sequenced sample was CD4+ T cells from PBMCs cultured with HCoV-NL63 spike peptides, obtained after COVID-19 vaccination. This receptor was taken from a human donor who received a COVID-19 vaccine. The CDR3 nucleotides read TGTGCCAGCAAGACGACCCAGGGGAACGAGCAGTACTTC. Translated, it gives CASKTTQGNEQYF.